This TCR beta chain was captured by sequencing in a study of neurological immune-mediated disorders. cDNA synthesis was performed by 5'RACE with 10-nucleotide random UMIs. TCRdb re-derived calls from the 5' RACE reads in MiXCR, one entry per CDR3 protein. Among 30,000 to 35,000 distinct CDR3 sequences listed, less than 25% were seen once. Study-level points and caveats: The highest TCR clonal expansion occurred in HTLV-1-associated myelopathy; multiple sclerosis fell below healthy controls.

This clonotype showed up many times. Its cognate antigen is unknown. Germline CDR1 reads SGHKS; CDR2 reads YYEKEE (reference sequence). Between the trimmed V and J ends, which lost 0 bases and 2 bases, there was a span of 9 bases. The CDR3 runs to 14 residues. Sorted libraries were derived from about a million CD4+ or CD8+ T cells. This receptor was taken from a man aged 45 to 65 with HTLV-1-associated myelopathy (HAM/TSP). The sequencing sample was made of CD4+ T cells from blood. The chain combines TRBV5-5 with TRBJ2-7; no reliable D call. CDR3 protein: CASSLELSAYEQYF. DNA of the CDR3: TGTGCCAGCAGCTTGGAGCTATCCGCCTACGAGCAGTACTTC.